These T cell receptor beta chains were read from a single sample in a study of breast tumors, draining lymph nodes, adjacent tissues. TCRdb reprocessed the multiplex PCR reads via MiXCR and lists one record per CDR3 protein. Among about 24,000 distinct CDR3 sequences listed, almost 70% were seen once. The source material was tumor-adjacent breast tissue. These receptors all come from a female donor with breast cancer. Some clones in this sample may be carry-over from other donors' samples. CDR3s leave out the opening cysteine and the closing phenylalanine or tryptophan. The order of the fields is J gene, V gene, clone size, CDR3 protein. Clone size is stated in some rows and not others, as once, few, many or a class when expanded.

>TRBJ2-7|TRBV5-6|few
ASSLAAGILMYEQY
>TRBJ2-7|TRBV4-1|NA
ASSQDPRREQY
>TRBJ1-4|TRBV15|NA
ATSRIYRTTNEKLF
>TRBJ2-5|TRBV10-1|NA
ASSDNGQGGETQY
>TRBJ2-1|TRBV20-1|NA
SARDPTPGTSGRSEQF
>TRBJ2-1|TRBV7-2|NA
ASSPQLAGGYNEQF
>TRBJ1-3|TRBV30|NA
AGTETPSGNTIY
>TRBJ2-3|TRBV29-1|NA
SVFKPPDTQY
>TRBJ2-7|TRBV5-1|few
ASSLAALAYEQY
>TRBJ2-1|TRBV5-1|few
ASSLAFRQSSYNEQF
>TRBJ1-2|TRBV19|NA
ASSTTGTRVRYGYT
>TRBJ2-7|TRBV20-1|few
SARDFSGRTEEQY
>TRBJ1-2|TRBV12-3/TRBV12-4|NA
ASKGTGRLGGYT
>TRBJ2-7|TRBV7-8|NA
ASSLGPGGHYEQY
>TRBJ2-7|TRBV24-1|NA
ATRSTAPYEQY
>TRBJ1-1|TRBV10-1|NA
ASSDLGTGPNTEAF
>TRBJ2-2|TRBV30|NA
AWGGYTGELF
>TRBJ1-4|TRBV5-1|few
ASSPATGTIFEKLF
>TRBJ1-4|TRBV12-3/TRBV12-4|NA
ASRSPEGKGEKLF
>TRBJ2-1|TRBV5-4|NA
ASSLETQSHNEQF
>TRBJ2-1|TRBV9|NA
ASSRTGLGNEQF
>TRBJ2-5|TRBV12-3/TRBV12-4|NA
ASSLDRGRETQY
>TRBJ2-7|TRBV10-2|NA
ATQRAGEATYEQY
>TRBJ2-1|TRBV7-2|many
ASSPTATQGGEQF